These T cell receptor beta chains were read from a single sample in a study of cytomegalovirus exposure and HLA in healthy donors. The data were produced by immunoSEQ multiplex PCR, yet TCRdb's version contains in-frame clones alone and is incomplete. The sample holds 200,000 or so clones, approximately 70% seen once. Sequencing was done on a sample of PBMCs. Receptors originate from a man between 35 and 55 years old in good health and CMV-seropositive. CDR3s include the opening cysteine and the closing phenylalanine or tryptophan. Fields, in order: J gene, clone size, D gene, V gene, CDR3 DNA, CDR3 protein. The D gene is left open where the match is weak. Size is omitted from some rows. Given values are once, few, many or a class for expanded clones.

J: TRBJ1-6; size: few; D: TRBD1; V: TRBV5-5; DNA: TGTGCCAGCAGCCAAGGGGGCAGCCCTAATTCACCCCTCCACTTT; CDR3: CASSQGGSPNSPLHF
J: TRBJ1-4; size: .; D: TRBD1; V: TRBV2; DNA: TGTGCCAACGGACAGGGGGATGAAAAACTGTTTTTT; CDR3: CANGQGDEKLFF
J: TRBJ1-5; size: .; D: .; V: TRBV11-2; DNA: TGTGCCAGCAGCTTAAACCCACCGGGGAGCAATCAGCCCCAGCATTTT; CDR3: CASSLNPPGSNQPQHF
J: TRBJ1-1; size: .; D: .; V: TRBV19; DNA: TGTGCCAGTTCGGAGGGTTGGGACACTGAAGCTTTCTTT; CDR3: CASSEGWDTEAFF
J: TRBJ2-5; size: few; D: TRBD1; V: TRBV6-5; DNA: TGTGCCAGCAGTTACTCGATGGGACAGGGAAGGGAGACCCAGTACTTC; CDR3: CASSYSMGQGRETQYF
J: TRBJ2-7; size: .; D: .; V: TRBV11-2; DNA: TGTGCCAGCAGCTTAGGCGGGGATCTCTACGAGCAGTACTTC; CDR3: CASSLGGDLYEQYF
J: TRBJ1-4; size: .; D: TRBD1; V: TRBV28; DNA: TGTGCCAGCAGGGGACAGTCTAATGAAAAACTGTTTTTT; CDR3: CASRGQSNEKLFF
J: TRBJ2-7; size: .; D: TRBD2; V: TRBV6-1; DNA: TGTGCCAGCAGGGCCGGGGAGGGAGGGTCCTACGAGCAGTACTTC; CDR3: CASRAGEGGSYEQYF
J: TRBJ1-2; size: .; D: TRBD1; V: TRBV9; DNA: TGTGCCAGCAGCCCCGAGGACAGGTGGGACTATGGCTACACCTTC; CDR3: CASSPEDRWDYGYTF
J: TRBJ2-5; size: once; D: TRBD2; V: TRBV5-4; DNA: TGTGCCAGCAGCACTGGCCCCTTTGGCGGGGGGAAGGAGACCCAGTACTTC; CDR3: CASSTGPFGGGKETQYF
J: TRBJ1-1; size: .; D: TRBD1; V: TRBV5-1; DNA: TGCGCCAGCAGCCTTATGGGACAGGTGAACATGAACACTGAAGCTTTCTTT; CDR3: CASSLMGQVNMNTEAFF
J: TRBJ2-7; size: .; D: TRBD1; V: TRBV6-5; DNA: TGTGCCAGCAGCCCCACAGGGGCATACGAGCAGTACTTC; CDR3: CASSPTGAYEQYF
J: TRBJ1-1; size: few; D: TRBD1; V: TRBV10-3; DNA: TGTGCCGCCCGACAGGGACCGGCGGCCACTGAAGCTTTCTTT; CDR3: CAARQGPAATEAFF
J: TRBJ1-3; size: .; D: .; V: TRBV5-8; DNA: TGTGCCAGCAGCTTGCAGGGGAGAGCCGATTTT; CDR3: CASSLQGRADF
J: TRBJ1-1; size: .; D: .; V: TRBV27; DNA: TGTGCCAGCAGCGTTACGGTGGGAGGGAACACTGAAGCTTTCTTT; CDR3: CASSVTVGGNTEAFF
J: TRBJ1-3; size: few; D: .; V: TRBV6-5; DNA: TGTGCCAGCAGTGCCGGGACATCCTCTGGAAACACCATATATTTT; CDR3: CASSAGTSSGNTIYF
J: TRBJ1-2; size: .; D: .; V: TRBV28; DNA: TGTGCCAGCAGTCCTCCGGGGTACTATGGCTACACCTTC; CDR3: CASSPPGYYGYTF
J: TRBJ1-1; size: .; D: TRBD1; V: TRBV2; DNA: TGTGCCAGCAGCGGACGACAGGGGGAAAACACTGAAGCTTTCTTT; CDR3: CASSGRQGENTEAFF
J: TRBJ1-1; size: few; D: .; V: TRBV2; DNA: TGTGCCAGCAGTGTACTGACACCCATGAACACTGAAGCTTTCTTT; CDR3: CASSVLTPMNTEAFF
J: TRBJ2-1; size: once; D: .; V: TRBV28; DNA: TGTGCCAGCAGTTTTGGGGGCCCTGGGAATGAGCAGTTCTTC; CDR3: CASSFGGPGNEQFF
J: TRBJ2-7; size: .; D: .; V: TRBV2; DNA: TGTGCCAGCAGAGCGGACCCCTTCTCCTACGAGCAGTACTTC; CDR3: CASRADPFSYEQYF
J: TRBJ1-1; size: .; D: .; V: TRBV11-2; DNA: TGTGCCAGCAGCCGACGACGGGGGGACTCTGAAGCTTTCTTT; CDR3: CASSRRRGDSEAFF
J: TRBJ2-3; size: .; D: TRBD1; V: TRBV6-5; DNA: TGTGCCAGCAGCTGGGACAGGGGGACAGATACGCAGTATTTT; CDR3: CASSWDRGTDTQYF
J: TRBJ1-2; size: few; D: .; V: TRBV5-1; DNA: TGCGCCAGCAGCTTGATCGGCTGGGGGGAGGGCTACACCTTC; CDR3: CASSLIGWGEGYTF
J: TRBJ1-5; size: .; D: TRBD1; V: TRBV12-5; DNA: TGTGCTAGTGGTTTGGCAGACAGGGGAAATCAGCCCCAGCATTTT; CDR3: CASGLADRGNQPQHF
J: TRBJ1-1; size: .; D: .; V: TRBV6-6; DNA: TGTGCCAGCAGTTACGAGGGAGGAGGCACTGAAGCTTTCTTT; CDR3: CASSYEGGGTEAFF
J: TRBJ2-3; size: few; D: .; V: TRBV6-5; DNA: TGTGCCAGCGAACAGGGAAGAATCACAGATACGCAGTATTTT; CDR3: CASEQGRITDTQYF
J: TRBJ1-2; size: .; D: .; V: TRBV5-1; DNA: TGCGCCAGCAGCTCTGACAACCGCTATGGCTACACCTTC; CDR3: CASSSDNRYGYTF
J: TRBJ1-1; size: once; D: .; V: TRBV5-1; DNA: TGCGCCAGCAGCTTGGAGGGGTTCTACACTGAAGCTTTCTTT; CDR3: CASSLEGFYTEAFF
J: TRBJ2-2; size: few; D: TRBD1; V: TRBV19; DNA: TGTGCCAGCTCGCCGGGACAGGGTCGTCACGGGGAGCTGTTTTTT; CDR3: CASSPGQGRHGELFF